The rows below give T cell receptor beta chains drawn from one sample of a study of cytomegalovirus exposure and HLA in healthy donors. Assay used: immunoSEQ multiplex PCR; TCRdb lists only in-frame clones, some missing. Here the sample spans about 200,000 clones, over 65% being singletons. The sample was PBMCs. These receptors all stem from a woman in her twenties or thirties in good health and CMV-seronegative. Each CDR3 is given with its conserved first and last residue. The D gene is left open where the match is weak. Size is omitted from some rows. Given values are once, few, many or a class for expanded clones.

>-|16|TRBV11-1|TRBJ2-2|TRBD2
CASSQTSGANTGELFF
TGTGCCAGCAGCCAGACTAGCGGAGCGAACACCGGGGAGCTGTTTTTT
>-|11|TRBV6-1|TRBJ2-3|TRBD2
CASSLAGGQYF
TGTGCCAGCAGTCTAGCGGGGGGGCAGTATTTT
>-|15|TRBV19|TRBJ1-2|TRBD1
CASSDRDRGLDGYTF
TGTGCCAGTAGCGACCGGGACAGGGGGTTAGATGGCTACACCTTC
>few|14|TRBV5-1|TRBJ2-3|-
CASSLGQIGDTQYF
TGCGCCAGCAGCTTGGGACAGATAGGGGATACGCAGTATTTT
>-|13|TRBV5-5|TRBJ2-3|-
CASSPFPGDTQYF
TGTGCCAGCAGCCCATTTCCGGGTGATACGCAGTATTTT
>-|13|TRBV28|TRBJ2-5|-
CASSFQFQETQYF
TGTGCCAGCAGTTTTCAGTTCCAAGAGACCCAGTACTTC
>-|12|TRBV28|TRBJ2-7|-
CASNPQGYEQYF
TGTGCCAGCAACCCACAGGGCTACGAGCAGTACTTC
>-|12|TRBV7-9|TRBJ2-7|-
CASSFAPYEQYF
TGTGCCAGCAGCTTCGCTCCTTACGAGCAGTACTTC
>-|15|TRBV7-9|TRBJ2-3|TRBD1
CASSSQGALRNTQYF
TGTGCCAGCAGCTCACAGGGGGCCCTCAGGAATACGCAGTATTTT
>-|10|TRBV6-1|TRBJ2-1|-
CAIDSYEQFF
TGTGCCATCGATAGCTATGAGCAGTTCTTC
>few|14|TRBV5-1|TRBJ1-1|-
CASSLDSRNTEAFF
TGCGCCAGCAGCTTGGACAGTCGGAACACTGAAGCTTTCTTT
>-|16|TRBV19|TRBJ1-5|TRBD1
CASSIGVVRGHQPQHF
TGTGCCAGTAGTATAGGAGTGGTCAGGGGGCATCAGCCCCAGCATTTT
>-|15|TRBV29-1|TRBJ2-7|TRBD1
CSVEDPDRVTYEQYF
TGCAGCGTTGAAGATCCGGACAGGGTCACCTACGAGCAGTACTTC
>-|16|TRBV29-1|TRBJ2-2|TRBD2
CSARRAGALNTGELFF
TGCAGCGCTCGTCGAGCGGGGGCCTTAAACACCGGGGAGCTGTTTTTT
>-|16|TRBV21-1|TRBJ2-7|-
CASSLNRAGHYYEQYF
TGTGCCAGCAGCTTAAACAGGGCCGGACATTACTACGAGCAGTACTTC
>once|15|TRBV6-5|TRBJ1-2|-
CASSSDSELTYGYTF
TGTGCCAGCAGTTCCGACAGTGAACTTACCTATGGCTACACCTTC
>-|15|TRBV5-4|TRBJ2-2|-
CASSKDSANTGELFF
TGTGCCAGCAGCAAGGACAGCGCGAACACCGGGGAGCTGTTTTTT
>-|13|TRBV2|TRBJ1-2|-
CASGDFSNYGYTF
TGTGCCAGCGGAGATTTTTCTAACTATGGCTACACCTTC
>-|14|TRBV29-1|TRBJ2-7|-
CSVAPRGQTYEQYF
TGCAGCGTTGCACCCAGGGGCCAGACCTACGAGCAGTACTTC
>-|19|TRBV4-2|TRBJ2-5|-
CASSQVSSAELRWQETQYF
TGTGCCAGCAGCCAAGTTAGCTCCGCGGAACTTAGGTGGCAAGAGACCCAGTACTTC
>-|14|TRBV4-1|TRBJ1-1|-
CASSQVAGNTEAFF
TGCGCCAGCAGCCAAGTCGCCGGGAACACTGAAGCTTTCTTT
>once|12|TRBV30|TRBJ2-1|-
CAWSAQRNEQFF
TGTGCCTGGAGTGCTCAGAGGAATGAGCAGTTCTTC
>few|15|TRBV6-5|TRBJ2-1|-
CASTPVDSSYNEQFF
TGTGCCAGCACTCCCGTAGACTCTTCCTACAATGAGCAGTTCTTC